This is a list of T cell receptor beta chains from one sample in a study of CD8+ T cells in alopecia areata. TCRdb's copy holds only in-frame clones and misses some; the assay was immunoSEQ multiplex PCR. The sample contains about 180,000 clones, approximately 53% of which appear only once. Sequencing used CD8+ T cells sorted from blood, obtained at week 24, from a patient treated with tofacitinib. The source is a human donor with alopecia areata. CDR3s include the opening cysteine and the closing phenylalanine or tryptophan. The order of the fields is V gene, CDR3 protein.

V: TRBV4-3
CDR3: CASSPSEGGQVGYTF

V: TRBV7-9
CDR3: CASSEGGLASPLHF

V: TRBV7-9
CDR3: CASSSATGGLSYEQYF

V: TRBV11-2
CDR3: CASSHAGSYEQYF

V: TRBV9
CDR3: CASSDSRGQQYGYTF

V: TRBV6-6
CDR3: CASSYDGQETQYF

V: TRBV11-2
CDR3: CASSLTYEQYF

V: TRBV7-8
CDR3: CASSFRGAGANVLTF

V: TRBV4-3
CDR3: CASSRLTGQGDTQYF

V: TRBV29-1
CDR3: CSGRTGDTEAFF

V: TRBV29-1
CDR3: CSVEDQASGGPGDTQYF

V: TRBV4-3
CDR3: CASSQDSYLTDTQYF

V: TRBV29-1
CDR3: CSVDGRGNTGELFF

V: TRBV27
CDR3: CASSSAGKNNEQFF

V: TRBV29-1
CDR3: CSVDEGRRGNEQFF

V: TRBV14
CDR3: CASSQDRRYGYTF

V: TRBV29-1
CDR3: CSVGEDGYTF

V: TRBV6-5
CDR3: CASSYSAQGAHYEQYF

V: TRBV12-5
CDR3: CASGFSDEQFF

V: TRBV7-9
CDR3: CASSSREVGEAFF

V: TRBV9
CDR3: CASSVAGTEKLSGYTF

V: TRBV25-1
CDR3: CASSEGSQLEAFF

V: TRBV28
CDR3: CASSVVGGRNEQFF

V: TRBV30
CDR3: CAWSETENTEAFF

V: TRBV23-1
CDR3: CASSQTPYEQYF

V: TRBV2
CDR3: CASSDRGYEQYF

V: TRBV14
CDR3: CASSPHLAGPYEQYF

V: TRBV30
CDR3: CAGLLAGGYNEQFF

V: TRBV4-3
CDR3: CASSQDRQGYEQYF

V: TRBV6-4
CDR3: CASSGGPDTGELFF

V: TRBV15
CDR3: CATSLDRGDQETQYF

V: TRBV30
CDR3: CASQNRDRSYNEQFF

V: TRBV19
CDR3: CASSLNYDGYTF

V: TRBV4-3
CDR3: CASSPGETKGEKLFF

V: TRBV29-1
CDR3: CSVVGTPRGNEQYF

V: TRBV29-1
CDR3: CSVLGGGDTEAFF

V: TRBV18
CDR3: CASSPGTVNEQFF

V: TRBV25-1
CDR3: CASSGIHRDRETQYF

V: TRBV29-1
CDR3: CSVVGTPKRLADSDTQYF

V: TRBV2
CDR3: CASSDGGPLYEQYF

V: TRBV23-1
CDR3: CETKGGLDYGYTF

V: TRBV29-1
CDR3: CSVLIEDRGGYQETQYF

V: TRBV9
CDR3: CASSAGPGGSGDNYGYTF